This T cell receptor beta chain was identified in a study of T cells after yellow fever vaccination (dated by TCRdb to the late 2010s). Looking at the study overall: Libraries from fractions with low cell numbers were prepared with the SMART-Seq v4 Ultra Low Input RNA kit. Blood was drawn at multiple timepoints before and after primary and secondary immunization, with bulk PBMC replicates and cell subsets isolated. To track T-cell clones before and after primary and booster YFV17D yellow fever vaccination, bulk TCR alpha and beta repertoires were sequenced longitudinally. The cohort comprised two healthy male donors, one aged 18 to 30 and one aged 30 to 40 years. Overall results and qualifications from the work: Compared with the primary T-cell response, the secondary T-cell response was faster but weaker, reaching its peak on day 5 rather than on day 15. Because only a couple of donors were included in the study, the extent to which the findings can be generalized is limited. A small fraction of clonotypes showed up in both the CD4 and CD8 compartments, probably as a result of convergent recombination. Computational filtering was required because FACS-sorted repertoires could contain abundant contaminating clonotypes from the bulk population. After the booster, most of the clones that had expanded following primary vaccination were detected again (approximately 95% of CD4 and 80% to 90% of CD8), which suggests that memory was broadly maintained.

TCR cDNA was synthesized by 5'RACE template switching, which introduced a universal primer site and unique molecular identifiers. Priming of cDNA synthesis was performed from both the TCR alpha and TCR beta constant segments. Two PCR steps were used to amplify libraries, with sample barcodes and sequencing adapters being added in the second step. Sequencing of libraries was performed on Illumina HiSeq 2500 (2x100 bp) or NovaSeq (2x150 bp). The study's own analysis went as follows. Demultiplexing of reads and collapsing into UMI consensus sequences were performed with MIGEC, and V(D)J alignment was carried out with MiXCR. Clonotypes responding to the vaccine were identified with edgeR on replicate PBMC samples, with the criteria of FDR below 0.01 and a log2 fold change above 5 up to day 15. Bulk clonotypes were assigned CD4 or CD8 identity according to which sequenced CD4 or CD8 repertoire held them at higher abundance. The public reads were quality trimmed at Q25 with fastp and then assembled into clones with MiXCR by TCRdb, keeping productive beta chains. Every distinct CDR3 protein forms one entry, paired with its most common genes and DNA. These V and J calls originate from TCRdb's pipeline instead of the authors' own analysis. This sample comprises nearly 550,000 distinct CDR3 sequences, 19% of them detected only once. The ten largest make up around 15% of the sample.

There are many counts of this clonotype. Its antigen is not yet known. Base qualities are not at hand, and no much larger clone is one base apart. Cut back by 5 bases and 4 bases, the V and J ends lie 12 bases apart. The CDR3 holds 14 amino acids from the cysteine to the phenylalanine. The CDR3 DNA has 42 bases and is translated from base 1. From the germline V gene, CDR1 is WSHSY and CDR2 is SAAADI. The sample's treatment or condition, from its label and the paper: live attenuated yellow fever vaccine strain. Two biological replicates of bulk PBMCs were collected at each blood-draw timepoint. PBMCs were isolated from peripheral blood using a standard Ficoll-Paque protocol. RNA was extracted with TriZol from bulk PBMCs, CD4 and CD8 fractions, and dextramer-positive and dextramer-negative fractions.

This chain is built from TRBV10-2 and TRBJ2-1; the D region is possibly TRBD1 or TRBD2, each matching across 5 bases. Sequencing used PBMCs, obtained 15 days after the yellow fever booster vaccination. This clonotype was obtained from a man aged 25 to 45 who received the YFV17D yellow fever vaccine. The DNA sequence is given as TGCGCCAGCAGTTTGGGACCGGGATACAATGAGCAGTTCTTC. Its translation is CASSLGPGYNEQFF.